Listed below are T cell receptor beta chains from one sample, sequenced in a study of T cells in Graves' hyperthyroidism and ophthalmopathy. One entry per CDR3 protein, called by TCRdb with MiXCR from the multiplex PCR reads. This table holds over 700,000 distinct CDR3 sequences, about two fifths found once. The sequenced sample consisted of blood. All receptors derive from a man aged 18 to 30 with Graves' hyperthyroidism. Each CDR3 is given with its conserved first and last residue. D genes are given only for firm matches. Some rows mark clone size as missing; the rest say once, few, many or name a class of expanded clone.

V gene,D gene,clone size,J gene,CDR3 protein,CDR3 DNA
TRBV29-1,NA,NA,TRBJ2-5,CSLVTGDQETQYF,TGCAGCTTAGTGACGGGAGACCAAGAGACCCAGTACTTC
TRBV24-1,NA,NA,TRBJ2-5,CATSDSSTAWEETQYF,TGTGCCACCAGTGATTCCTCAACAGCTTGGGAAGAGACCCAGTACTTC
TRBV5-1,TRBD1,NA,TRBJ2-2,CASSFGTGFHGELFF,TGCGCCAGCAGCTTTGGGACAGGGTTCCACGGGGAGCTGTTTTTT
TRBV7-9,NA,many,TRBJ1-1,CASSIFGGTEAFF,TGTGCCAGCAGCATCTTTGGAGGCACTGAAGCTTTCTTT
TRBV5-1,NA,NA,TRBJ1-1,CASSKGGPRGDTEAFF,TGCGCCAGCAGCAAGGGAGGACCTCGCGGGGACACTGAAGCTTTCTTT
TRBV19,NA,NA,TRBJ1-3,CASRPNTIYF,TGTGCCAGTAGGCCAAACACCATATATTTT
TRBV5-1,NA,few,TRBJ2-7,CASRDDSPTEQYF,TGCGCCAGCAGGGATGACAGTCCTACCGAGCAGTACTTC
TRBV7-3,NA,many,TRBJ2-7,CASSLNGLPGEQYF,TGTGCCAGCAGCTTAAATGGGCTACCCGGCGAGCAGTACTTC
TRBV7-9,TRBD1,many,TRBJ1-2,CASNEDRGITGGYTF,TGTGCCAGCAACGAAGACAGGGGCATAACTGGTGGCTACACCTTC
TRBV24-1,NA,many,TRBJ1-5,CATSESVSQPQHF,TGTGCCACCAGTGAAAGCGTCTCCCAGCCCCAGCATTTT
TRBV5-6,TRBD1,NA,TRBJ1-5,CAWSFPGGQPQHF,TGTGCCTGGAGCTTCCCAGGGGGTCAGCCCCAGCATTTT
TRBV5-4,TRBD2,NA,TRBJ2-2,CASSLRGRGGTGELFF,TGTGCCAGCAGCCTAAGAGGGAGGGGTGGCACCGGGGAGCTGTTTTTT
TRBV7-2,NA,many,TRBJ1-6,CASSPEPGRSPLHF,TGTGCCAGCAGCCCGGAGCCGGGGCGTTCACCCCTCCACTTT
TRBV20-1,NA,many,TRBJ1-2,CSADPDGANYGYTF,TGCAGTGCCGATCCGGACGGAGCTAACTATGGCTACACCTTC
TRBV2,NA,NA,TRBJ1-2,CASRPPPQGPANYGYTF,TGTGCCAGCAGGCCCCCCCCACAGGGCCCAGCTAACTATGGCTACACCTTC
TRBV2,NA,NA,TRBJ1-1,CARRVSGTEAFF,TGTGCCAGGCGGGTGTCGGGCACTGAAGCTTTCTTT
TRBV10-3,NA,NA,TRBJ1-5,CAISGGRRSDQPQHF,TGTGCCATCAGTGGAGGGCGCCGGAGCGATCAGCCCCAGCATTTT
TRBV7-2,NA,few,TRBJ1-6,CASSSPVSYNSPLHF,TGTGCCAGCAGCTCCCCGGTCTCCTATAATTCACCCCTCCACTTT
TRBV6-1,NA,NA,TRBJ1-1,CASREIDTEAFF,TGTGCCAGCAGAGAGATAGACACTGAAGCTTTCTTT
TRBV7-6,TRBD1,NA,TRBJ1-1,CASSSVPGQGRGTEAFF,TGTGCCAGCAGCTCGGTCCCGGGACAGGGTAGGGGCACTGAAGCTTTCTTT
TRBV2,TRBD1,NA,TRBJ1-2,CASSQGGLTGGYTF,TGTGCCAGCAGTCAAGGGGGCCTCACGGGAGGCTACACCTTC
TRBV7-2,TRBD2,many,TRBJ2-7,CASSLVSSGNEQYF,TGTGCCAGCAGCTTAGTCTCTAGCGGGAACGAGCAGTACTTC
TRBV2,TRBD1,many,TRBJ1-3,CASSSGQGPGNTIYF,TGTGCCAGCAGTTCTGGACAGGGCCCTGGAAACACCATATATTTT
TRBV20-1,NA,NA,TRBJ1-5,CSARAGGLNQPQHF,TGCAGTGCTAGGGCGGGGGGACTGAATCAGCCCCAGCATTTT
TRBV10-3,TRBD1,many,TRBJ2-7,CAISQRTGREGSYEQYF,TGTGCCATCAGTCAACGGACAGGCAGAGAGGGATCCTACGAGCAGTACTTC
TRBV4-1,NA,NA,TRBJ2-5,CASSQEFAQETQYF,TGCGCCAGCAGCCAAGAATTCGCACAAGAGACCCAGTACTTC
TRBV12-3/TRBV12-4,TRBD1,NA,TRBJ1-2,CASSLARQGADGYTF,TGTGCCAGCAGCTTAGCTCGACAGGGGGCGGATGGCTACACCTTC
TRBV19,NA,many,TRBJ1-5,CASRRTAGESNQPQHF,TGTGCCAGTAGGCGGACCGCGGGGGAGAGCAATCAGCCCCAGCATTTT
TRBV29-1,NA,NA,TRBJ1-1,CSVDEGYGLSEAFF,TGCAGCGTTGATGAAGGGTATGGATTGAGTGAAGCTTTCTTT
TRBV5-6,NA,NA,TRBJ2-7,CASSLEVGSALYEQYF,TGTGCCAGCAGCTTGGAAGTGGGGAGCGCCCTCTACGAGCAGTACTTC
TRBV4-2,TRBD1,NA,TRBJ1-2,CASSQDRTGGGYTF,TGTGCCAGCAGCCAAGATAGGACAGGGGGAGGCTACACCTTC
TRBV29-1,NA,NA,TRBJ2-2,CSVEGGAVSGELFF,TGCAGCGTTGAAGGAGGAGCCGTTTCCGGGGAGCTGTTTTTT
TRBV10-3,NA,NA,TRBJ1-5,CAISELPGYSNQPQHF,TGTGCCATCAGTGAGTTGCCAGGTTATAGCAATCAGCCCCAGCATTTT
TRBV6-6,NA,NA,TRBJ1-1,CASSITGMPWEAFF,TGTGCCAGCAGTATCACGGGCATGCCTTGGGAAGCTTTCTTT
TRBV6-1,NA,few,TRBJ2-2,CASRWVNTGELFF,TGTGCCAGCCGGTGGGTGAACACCGGGGAGCTGTTTTTT
TRBV20-1,NA,NA,TRBJ1-4,CSALGAGRDEKLFF,TGCAGTGCTTTGGGGGCAGGGCGAGATGAAAAACTGTTTTTT
TRBV7-2,NA,NA,TRBJ1-1,CASSLGAPWGTEAFF,TGTGCCAGCAGCTTGGGGGCGCCCTGGGGAACTGAAGCTTTCTTT
TRBV5-1,TRBD1,NA,TRBJ2-7,CASSLGMTGAYEQYF,TGCGCCAGCAGCTTGGGGATGACAGGGGCCTACGAGCAGTACTTC
TRBV10-3,NA,NA,TRBJ1-1,CASSYSPKNTEAFF,TGTGCCAGCAGTTACTCGCCCAAGAACACTGAAGCTTTCTTT
TRBV29-1,NA,NA,TRBJ2-1,CSVEGSDRINEQFF,TGCAGCGTTGAAGGGTCAGACAGGATCAATGAGCAGTTCTTC
TRBV7-2,NA,NA,TRBJ1-3,CASSPGGVRNTIYF,TGTGCCAGCAGCCCTGGGGGGGTACGGAACACCATATATTTT
TRBV7-8,NA,NA,TRBJ2-7,CASSFLLASTYEQYF,TGTGCCAGCAGCTTCCTCCTAGCGTCGACCTACGAGCAGTACTTC
TRBV29-1,NA,NA,TRBJ2-5,CSVSVGLVQETQYF,TGCAGCGTTTCGGTAGGTCTAGTCCAAGAGACCCAGTACTTC
TRBV7-9,TRBD1,NA,TRBJ1-1,CASVQGAYTEAFF,TGTGCCAGCGTCCAGGGGGCCTACACTGAAGCTTTCTTT
TRBV9,TRBD2,NA,TRBJ2-5,CASSTSGTGLQETQYF,TGTGCCAGCAGCACTAGCGGGACAGGACTCCAAGAGACCCAGTACTTC
TRBV29-1,NA,few,TRBJ1-1,CSVEEDEGLLAFF,TGCAGCGTTGAGGAAGATGAGGGCCTCTTGGCTTTCTTT